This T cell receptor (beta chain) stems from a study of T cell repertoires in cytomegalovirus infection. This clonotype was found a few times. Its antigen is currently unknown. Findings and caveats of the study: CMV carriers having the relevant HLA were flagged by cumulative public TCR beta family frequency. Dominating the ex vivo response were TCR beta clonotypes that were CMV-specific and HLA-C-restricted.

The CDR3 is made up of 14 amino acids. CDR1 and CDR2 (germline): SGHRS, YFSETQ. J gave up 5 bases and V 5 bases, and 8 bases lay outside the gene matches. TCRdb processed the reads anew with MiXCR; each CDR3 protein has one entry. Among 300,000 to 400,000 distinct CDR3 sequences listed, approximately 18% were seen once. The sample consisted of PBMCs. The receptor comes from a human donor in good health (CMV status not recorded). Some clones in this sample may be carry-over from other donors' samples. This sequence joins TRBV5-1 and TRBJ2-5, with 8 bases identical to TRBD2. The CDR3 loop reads CASSFSGSGETQYF. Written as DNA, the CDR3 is TGCGCCAGCAGTTTCAGCGGGAGTGGTGAGACCCAGTACTTC.